This entry describes one T cell receptor beta chain. Here immunoSEQ multiplex PCR was the method, and the copy in TCRdb shows in-frame clones only, minus some. Found here are tens of thousands of clones, 70% to 90% of them singletons; the top ten hold around 1.8%. The sample originates from a study of OX40 agonist ivuxolimab in advanced cancers. Systemic immunosuppression or autoimmune disease history was grounds to exclude patients. V dropped 3 bases and J dropped 0 bases, with 11 bases sitting between them. The CDR3 covers 15 residues. Germline V CDR1 and CDR2: SGHAT, FQNNGV. The V call is TRBV11-2, the J call TRBJ1-1, with TRBD1 as a possible D gene (5 bases). The sequence derives from an adult with an advanced solid tumor such as melanoma, head and neck, liver or kidney cancer. The sequences come from CD4+ or CD8+ T cells sorted from blood, collected in a trial of the OX40 agonist ivuxolimab. The CDR3 DNA follows: TGTGCCAGCAGCTTTACAGGTCTAATGAACACTGAAGCTTTCTTT. Protein product: CASSFTGLMNTEAFF.